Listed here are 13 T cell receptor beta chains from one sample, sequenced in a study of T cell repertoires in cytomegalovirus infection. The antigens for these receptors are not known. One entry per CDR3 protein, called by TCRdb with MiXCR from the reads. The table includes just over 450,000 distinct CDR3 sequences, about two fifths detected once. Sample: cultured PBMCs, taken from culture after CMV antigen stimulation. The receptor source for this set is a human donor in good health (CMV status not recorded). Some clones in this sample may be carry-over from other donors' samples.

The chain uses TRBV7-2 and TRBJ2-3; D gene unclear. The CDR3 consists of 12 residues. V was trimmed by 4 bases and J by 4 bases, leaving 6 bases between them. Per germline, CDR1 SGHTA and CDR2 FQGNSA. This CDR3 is CASSSKPDTQYF. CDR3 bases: TGTGCCAGCAGCTCAAAGCCAGATACGCAGTATTTT. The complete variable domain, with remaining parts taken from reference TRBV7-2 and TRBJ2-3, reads GAGVSQSPSNKVTEKGKDVELRCDPISGHTALYWYRQSLGQGLEFLIYFQGNSAPDKSGLPSDRFSAERTGGSVSTLTIQRTQQEDSAVYLCASSSKPDTQYFGPGTRLTVL.

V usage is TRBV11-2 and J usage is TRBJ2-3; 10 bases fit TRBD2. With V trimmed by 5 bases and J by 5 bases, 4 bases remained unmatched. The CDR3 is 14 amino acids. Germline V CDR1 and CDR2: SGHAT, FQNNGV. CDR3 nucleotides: TGTGCCAGCAGCCCTAGCGGGGGAGTAGATACGCAGTATTTT. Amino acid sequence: CASSPSGGVDTQYF.

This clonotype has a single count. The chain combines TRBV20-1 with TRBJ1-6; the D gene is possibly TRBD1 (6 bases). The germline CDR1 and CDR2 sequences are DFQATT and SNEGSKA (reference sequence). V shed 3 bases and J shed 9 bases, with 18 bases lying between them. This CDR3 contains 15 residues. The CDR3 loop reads CSARVTGQGFSPLHF. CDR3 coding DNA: TGCAGTGCTAGGGTAACGGGACAAGGGTTTTCACCCCTCCACTTT.

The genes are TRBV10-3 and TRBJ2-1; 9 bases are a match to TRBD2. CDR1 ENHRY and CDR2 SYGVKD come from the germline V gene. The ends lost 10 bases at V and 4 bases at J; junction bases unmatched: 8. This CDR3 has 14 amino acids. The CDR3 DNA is TGTGCCACCGGTACTAGCGGGCCTTACAATGAGCAGTTCTTC. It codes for CATGTSGPYNEQFF.

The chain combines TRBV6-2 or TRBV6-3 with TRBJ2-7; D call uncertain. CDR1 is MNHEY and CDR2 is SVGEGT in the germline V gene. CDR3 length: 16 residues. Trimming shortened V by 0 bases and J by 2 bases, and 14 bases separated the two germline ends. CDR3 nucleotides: TGTGCCAGCAGTTACTCGGTTAGTGCTTTCACCTACGAGCAGTACTTC. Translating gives CASSYSVSAFTYEQYF.

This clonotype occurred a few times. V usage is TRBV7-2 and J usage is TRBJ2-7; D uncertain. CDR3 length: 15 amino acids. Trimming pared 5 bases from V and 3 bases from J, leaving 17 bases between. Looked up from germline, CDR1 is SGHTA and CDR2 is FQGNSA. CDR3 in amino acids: CASSLDPALFYEQYF. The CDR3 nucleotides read TGTGCCAGCAGCCTCGACCCGGCCCTCTTCTACGAGCAGTACTTC.

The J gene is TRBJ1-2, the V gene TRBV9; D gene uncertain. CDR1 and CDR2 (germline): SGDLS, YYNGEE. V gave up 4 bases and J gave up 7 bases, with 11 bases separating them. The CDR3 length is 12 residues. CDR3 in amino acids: CASSPRRGGYTF. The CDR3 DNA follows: TGTGCCAGCAGCCCGCGCAGAGGTGGCTACACCTTC. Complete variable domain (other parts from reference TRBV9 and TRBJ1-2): DSGVTQTPKHLITATGQRVTLRCSPRSGDLSVYWYQQSLDQGLQFLIQYYNGEERAKGNILERFSAQQFPDLHSELNLSSLELGDSALYFCASSPRRGGYTFGSGTRLTVV.

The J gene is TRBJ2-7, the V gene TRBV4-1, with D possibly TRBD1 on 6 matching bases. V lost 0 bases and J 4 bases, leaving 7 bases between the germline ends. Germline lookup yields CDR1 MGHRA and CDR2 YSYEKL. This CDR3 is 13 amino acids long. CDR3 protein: CASSQERGYEQYF. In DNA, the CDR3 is TGCGCCAGCAGCCAAGAAAGGGGGTACGAGCAGTACTTC.

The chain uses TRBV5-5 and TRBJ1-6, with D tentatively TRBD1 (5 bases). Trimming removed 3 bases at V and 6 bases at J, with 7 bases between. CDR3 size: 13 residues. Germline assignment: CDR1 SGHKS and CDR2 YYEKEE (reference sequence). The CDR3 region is CASSWGGNSPLHF. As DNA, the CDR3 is TGTGCCAGCAGCTGGGGGGGTAATTCACCCCTCCACTTT.

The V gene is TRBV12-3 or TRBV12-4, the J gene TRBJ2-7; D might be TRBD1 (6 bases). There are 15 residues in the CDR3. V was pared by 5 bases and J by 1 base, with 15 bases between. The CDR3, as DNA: TGTGCCAGCAGTGATGGACAGCCATCTTCCTACGAGCAGTACTTC. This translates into CASSDGQPSSYEQYF.

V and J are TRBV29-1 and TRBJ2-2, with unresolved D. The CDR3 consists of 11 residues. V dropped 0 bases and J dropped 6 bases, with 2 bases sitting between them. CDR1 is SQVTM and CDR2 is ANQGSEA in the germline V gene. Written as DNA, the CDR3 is TGCAGCGTTGAAGACCCCGGGGAGCTGTTTTTT. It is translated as CSVEDPGELFF.

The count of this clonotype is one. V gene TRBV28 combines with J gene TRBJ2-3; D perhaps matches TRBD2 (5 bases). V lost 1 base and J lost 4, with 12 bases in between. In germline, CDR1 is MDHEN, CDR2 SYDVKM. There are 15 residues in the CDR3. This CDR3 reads CASSLSIPGSDTQYF. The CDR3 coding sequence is TGTGCCAGCAGTTTATCCATCCCGGGGTCAGATACGCAGTATTTT. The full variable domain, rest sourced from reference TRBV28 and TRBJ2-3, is DVKVTQSSRYLVKRTGEKVFLECVQDMDHENMFWYRQDPGLGLRLIYFSYDVKMKEKGDIPEGYSVSREKKERFSLILESASTNQTSMYLCASSLSIPGSDTQYFGPGTRLTVL.

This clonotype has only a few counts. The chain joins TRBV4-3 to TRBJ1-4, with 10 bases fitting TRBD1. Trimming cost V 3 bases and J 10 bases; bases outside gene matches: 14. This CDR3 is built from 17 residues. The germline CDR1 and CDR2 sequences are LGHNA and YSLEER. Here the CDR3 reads CASSQVSSGTGVAKLFF. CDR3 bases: TGCGCCAGCAGCCAGGTCAGCTCCGGGACAGGGGTCGCAAAACTGTTTTTT.